Listed here is a single T cell receptor (beta chain). Its antigen remains unidentified. This table comes from immunoSEQ multiplex PCR, and its TCRdb copy is limited to in-frame clones, with some not included. The sample lists about 67,000 clones, 83% occurring once. This sample was taken from a study of T cell responses to AZD1222 COVID-19 vaccine. Study-wide points: The study found vaccine-associated CD4 TCRs spanning spike, dominant at 160-218 and 743-854. Donors were chiefly white British, with a greater number of females, and clonal diversity was perhaps underestimated.

The source of this sequence is an adult who received the AZD1222 COVID-19 vaccine. This specimen consisted of peripheral blood, obtained 28 days after the second AZD1222 dose.

CDR3 sequence (DNA): TGCGCCAGCAGCCAAGGGGGGCAAGGGAATTCACCCCTCCACTTT. It is translated as CASSQGGQGNSPLHF. The chain combines TRBV4-1 with TRBJ1-6; D is perhaps TRBD1 (6 bases). The V gene lost 1 base and the J gene lost 7 bases, with 11 bases spanning the gap. Germline V lookup: CDR1 MGHRA, CDR2 YSYEKL. The CDR3 contains 15 residues.